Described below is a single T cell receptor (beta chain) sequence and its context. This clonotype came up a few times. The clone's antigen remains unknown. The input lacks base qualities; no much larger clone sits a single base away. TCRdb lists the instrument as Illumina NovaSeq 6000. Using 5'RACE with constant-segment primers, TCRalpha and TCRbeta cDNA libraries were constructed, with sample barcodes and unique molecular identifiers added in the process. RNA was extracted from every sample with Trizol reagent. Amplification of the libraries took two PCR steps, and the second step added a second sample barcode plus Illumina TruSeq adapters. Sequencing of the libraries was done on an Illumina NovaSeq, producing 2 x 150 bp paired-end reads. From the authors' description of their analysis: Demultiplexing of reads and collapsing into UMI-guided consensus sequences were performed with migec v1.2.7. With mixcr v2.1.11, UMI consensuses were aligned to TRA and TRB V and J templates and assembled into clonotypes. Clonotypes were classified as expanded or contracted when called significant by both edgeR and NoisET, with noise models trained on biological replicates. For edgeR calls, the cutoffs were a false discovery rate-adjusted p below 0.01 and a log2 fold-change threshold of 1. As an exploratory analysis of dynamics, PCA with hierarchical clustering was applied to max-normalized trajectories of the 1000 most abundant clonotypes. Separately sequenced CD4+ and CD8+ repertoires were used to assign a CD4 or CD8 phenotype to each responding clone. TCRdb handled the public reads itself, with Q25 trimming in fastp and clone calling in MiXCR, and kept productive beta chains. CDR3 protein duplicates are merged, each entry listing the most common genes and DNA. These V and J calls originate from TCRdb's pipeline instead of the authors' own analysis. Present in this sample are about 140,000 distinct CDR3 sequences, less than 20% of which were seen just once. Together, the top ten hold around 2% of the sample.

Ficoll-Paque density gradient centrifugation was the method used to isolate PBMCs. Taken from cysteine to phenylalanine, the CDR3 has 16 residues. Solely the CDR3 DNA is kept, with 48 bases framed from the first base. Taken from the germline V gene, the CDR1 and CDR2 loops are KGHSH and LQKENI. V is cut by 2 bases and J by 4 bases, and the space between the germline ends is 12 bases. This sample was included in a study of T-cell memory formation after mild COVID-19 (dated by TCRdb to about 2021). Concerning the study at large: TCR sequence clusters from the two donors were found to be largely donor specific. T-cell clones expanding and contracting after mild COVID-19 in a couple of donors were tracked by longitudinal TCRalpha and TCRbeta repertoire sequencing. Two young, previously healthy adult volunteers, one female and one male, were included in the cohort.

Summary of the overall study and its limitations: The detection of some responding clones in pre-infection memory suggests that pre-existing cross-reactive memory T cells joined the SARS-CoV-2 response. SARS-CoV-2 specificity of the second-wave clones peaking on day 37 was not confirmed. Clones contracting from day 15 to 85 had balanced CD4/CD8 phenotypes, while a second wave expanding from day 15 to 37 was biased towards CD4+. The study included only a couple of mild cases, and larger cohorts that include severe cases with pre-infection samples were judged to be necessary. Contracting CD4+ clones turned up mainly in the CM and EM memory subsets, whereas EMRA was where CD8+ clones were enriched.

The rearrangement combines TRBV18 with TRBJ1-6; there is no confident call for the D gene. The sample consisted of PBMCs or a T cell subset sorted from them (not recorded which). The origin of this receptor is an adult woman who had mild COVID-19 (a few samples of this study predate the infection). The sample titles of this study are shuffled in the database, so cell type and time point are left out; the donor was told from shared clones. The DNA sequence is TGTGCCAGCTCACCAAAGACGCAGGCGTATAATTCACCCCTCCACTTT. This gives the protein CASSPKTQAYNSPLHF. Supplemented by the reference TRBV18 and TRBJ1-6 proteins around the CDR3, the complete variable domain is NAGVMQNPRHLVRRRGQEARLRCSPMKGHSHVYWYRQLPEEGLKFMVYLQKENIIDESGMPKERFSAEFPKEGPSILRIQQVVRGDSAAYFCASSPKTQAYNSPLHFGNGTRLTVT.